This record concerns one T cell receptor beta chain sequence. From germline, CDR1 is SGHTA and CDR2 FQGNSA. V was clipped by 6 bases and J by 7 bases, with 12 bases between them. The CDR3 consists of 12 residues. The data were obtained in a study of blood T cell repertoires in COVID-19. About the study: PBMCs, B-cell-depleted T cells, or T cells provided the cDNA or gDNA that made up the material.

In the authors' methods: Reference gene primer amplification yielded estimated nucleated cell counts. TCRdb keeps only in-frame clones here, not all; method: immunoSEQ multiplex PCR. That table is the source of V, J and clone size, and D and trimming were worked out from the DNA. Among approximately 170,000 clones listed, approximately 82% were seen once. Participants had their cohort set by participant-reported clinical history. The sequence derives from a woman aged 45 to 65 who had recovered from COVID-19. The chain carries TRBV7-2 and TRBJ1-2; unclear D gene. The sample taken for sequencing was PBMCs or T cells enriched from blood (not recorded which). The CDR3: CASSYNAGGYTF. DNA for the CDR3: TGTGCCAGCAGTTATAACGCGGGTGGCTACACCTTC. The variable domain in full, with the rest retrieved from reference TRBV7-2 and TRBJ1-2, is GAGVSQSPSNKVTEKGKDVELRCDPISGHTALYWYRQSLGQGLEFLIYFQGNSAPDKSGLPSDRFSAERTGGSVSTLTIQRTQQEDSAVYLCASSYNAGGYTFGSGTRLTVV.